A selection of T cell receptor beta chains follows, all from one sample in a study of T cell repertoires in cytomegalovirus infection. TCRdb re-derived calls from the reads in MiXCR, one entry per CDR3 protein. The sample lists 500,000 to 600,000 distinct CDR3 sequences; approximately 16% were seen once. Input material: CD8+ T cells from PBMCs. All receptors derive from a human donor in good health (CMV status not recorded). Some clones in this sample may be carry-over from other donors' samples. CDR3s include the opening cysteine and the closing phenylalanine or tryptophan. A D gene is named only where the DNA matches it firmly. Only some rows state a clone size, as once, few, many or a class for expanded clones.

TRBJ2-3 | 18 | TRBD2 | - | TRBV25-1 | TGTGCCAGCAGTGACCTCCCCCCGGCGGGAGGGCGTACAGATACGCAGTATTTT | CASSDLPPAGGRTDTQYF
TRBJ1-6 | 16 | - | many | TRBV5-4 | TGTGCCAGCAGCCGCGGGGGGGACTCCTATAATTCACCCCTCCACTTT | CASSRGGDSYNSPLHF
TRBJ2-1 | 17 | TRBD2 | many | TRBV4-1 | TGCGCCAGCAGCCGCCTAGAGACTAGCGGGGCCTACAATGAGCAGTTCTTC | CASSRLETSGAYNEQFF
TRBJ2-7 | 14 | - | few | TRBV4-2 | TGTGCCAGCAGCCAAGATACGGACTTCTACGAGCAGTACTTC | CASSQDTDFYEQYF
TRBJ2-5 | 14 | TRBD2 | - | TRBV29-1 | TGCAGCGGCCGACTAGCGGGGGGGCGTGAGACCCAGTACTTC | CSGRLAGGRETQYF
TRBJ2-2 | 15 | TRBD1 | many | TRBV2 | TGTGCCAGCATTACCGACAGGGTGGGCACCGGGGAGCTGTTTTTT | CASITDRVGTGELFF
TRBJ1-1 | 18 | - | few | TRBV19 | TGTGCCAGTAGTATGGGTCTTCTGGTCAGGAACCCGAACACTGAAGCTTTCTTT | CASSMGLLVRNPNTEAFF
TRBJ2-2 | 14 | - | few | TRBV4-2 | TGTGCCAGCAGCCATTATACGGGTACCGGGGAGCTGTTTTTT | CASSHYTGTGELFF
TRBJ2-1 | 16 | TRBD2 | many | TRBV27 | TGTGCCAGCACTACTTCAGCGGGAGAATCGGCCCATGAGCAGTTCTTC | CASTTSAGESAHEQFF
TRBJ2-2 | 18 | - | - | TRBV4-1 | TGTGCCAGCAGCCAAGTTGGGGTGGCGGGGCCGAACACCGGGGAGCTGTTTTTT | CASSQVGVAGPNTGELFF
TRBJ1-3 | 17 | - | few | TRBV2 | TGTGCCAGCAGTGTTGCGGGGAGGTACTCTTCTGGAAACACCATATATTTT | CASSVAGRYSSGNTIYF
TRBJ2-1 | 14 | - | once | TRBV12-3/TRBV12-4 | TGTGCCAGCAGTACTAGCAGGCGGTACAATGAGCAGTTCTTC | CASSTSRRYNEQFF
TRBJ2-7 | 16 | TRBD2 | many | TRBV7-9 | TGTGCCAGCAGCTTTCAGGGGACTAGCGGGACCTACGAGCAGTACTTC | CASSFQGTSGTYEQYF
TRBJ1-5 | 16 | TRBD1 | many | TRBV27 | TGTGCCAGCAGTCCCTCACAGGGGGCTTGGAATCAGCCCCAGCATTTT | CASSPSQGAWNQPQHF
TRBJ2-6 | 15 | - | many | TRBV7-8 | TGTGCCAGCCTCATAGCAGGGGTGGGGGCCAACGTCCTGACTTTC | CASLIAGVGANVLTF
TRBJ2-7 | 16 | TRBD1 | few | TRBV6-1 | TGTGCCAGCAGTGATCGTGTTGGGACAGGGCGCTACGAGCAGTACTTC | CASSDRVGTGRYEQYF
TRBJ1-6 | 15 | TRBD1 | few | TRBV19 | TGTGCCAGTAGTATGGCGGGACAGGGGAATTCACCCCTCCACTTT | CASSMAGQGNSPLHF
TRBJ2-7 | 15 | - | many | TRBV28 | TGTGCCAGCAGTTTAGTGCGCCAGGAGAACTACGAGCAGTACTTC | CASSLVRQENYEQYF
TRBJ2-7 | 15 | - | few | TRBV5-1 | TGCGCCAGCAGCTTGACTTTCCGGAGCTCCTACGAGCAGTACTTC | CASSLTFRSSYEQYF
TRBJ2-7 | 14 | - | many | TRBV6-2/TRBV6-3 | TGTGCCAGCAGTTACTCGAGGGCATCGAACGAGCAGTACTTC | CASSYSRASNEQYF
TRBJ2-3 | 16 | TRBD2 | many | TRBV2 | TGTGCCAGCAGTGAACGGGTTAGCGGGGAAAAAGATACGCAGTATTTT | CASSERVSGEKDTQYF
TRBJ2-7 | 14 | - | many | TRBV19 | TGTGCCAGTAGTATATTCGGCAGGCCCTACGAGCAGTACTTC | CASSIFGRPYEQYF
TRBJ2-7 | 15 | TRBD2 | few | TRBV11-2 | TGTGCCAGCAGCCCGAGACTAGCGGGAGAACTCGAGCAGTACTTC | CASSPRLAGELEQYF
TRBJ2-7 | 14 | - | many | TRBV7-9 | TGTGCCAGCAGCTTAGCTTTACAGGGAGACGAGCAGTACTTC | CASSLALQGDEQYF
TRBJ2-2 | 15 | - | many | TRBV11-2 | TGTGCCAGCAGCTCAGTCTTCAGGGCCACCGGGGAGCTGTTTTTT | CASSSVFRATGELFF
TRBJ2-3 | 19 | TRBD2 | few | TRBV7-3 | TGTGCCAGCAGCTCCCCGACCCGTCTAGCGGGAGTTATTACAGATACGCAGTATTTT | CASSSPTRLAGVITDTQYF
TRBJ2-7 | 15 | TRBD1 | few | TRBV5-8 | TGTGCCAGCAGCGGCGACAGGGGGCAAATTAACGAGCAGTACTTC | CASSGDRGQINEQYF
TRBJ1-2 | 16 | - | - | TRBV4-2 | TGTGCCAGCAGCCAGTCATTTCAGGACGTGGAGGGCGGCTACACCTTC | CASSQSFQDVEGGYTF
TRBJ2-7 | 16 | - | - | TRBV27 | TGTGCCAGCAGTCCCAGCAAAGGGGTTCAGTCCTACGAGCAGTACTTC | CASSPSKGVQSYEQYF
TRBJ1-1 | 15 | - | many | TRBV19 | TGTGCCAGTTCTACACCGACAGCACCGAACACTGAAGCTTTCTTT | CASSTPTAPNTEAFF
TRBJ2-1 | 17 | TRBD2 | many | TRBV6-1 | TGTGCCAGCAGGGAGGGACTAGCGGAGAGCTCCTACAATGAGCAGTTCTTC | CASREGLAESSYNEQFF
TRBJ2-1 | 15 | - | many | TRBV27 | TGTGCCAGCAGTTACCTCCGGGCACTGGGCGATGAGCAGTTCTTC | CASSYLRALGDEQFF
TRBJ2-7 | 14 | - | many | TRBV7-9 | TGTGCCAGCAGCTCAGGCTCCCGGTCCTACGAGCAGTACTTC | CASSSGSRSYEQYF
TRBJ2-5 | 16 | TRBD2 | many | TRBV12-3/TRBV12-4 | TGTGCCAGCAGTTCGCTCTCGGCTAGCGGCCAAGAGACCCAGTACTTC | CASSSLSASGQETQYF
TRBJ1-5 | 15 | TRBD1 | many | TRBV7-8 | TGTGCCAGCAGCTTAACCGGGACAGGAAATCAGCCCCAGCATTTT | CASSLTGTGNQPQHF
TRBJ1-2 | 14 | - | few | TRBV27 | TGTGCCAGCAAACCGGGACGTCCTAACTATGGCTACACCTTC | CASKPGRPNYGYTF
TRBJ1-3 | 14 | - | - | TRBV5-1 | TGCGCCAGCAGCTTGGACGGTCCTGGAAACACCATATATTTT | CASSLDGPGNTIYF
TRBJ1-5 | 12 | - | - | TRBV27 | TGTGCCAGCAGCGAGATGAATCAGCCCCAGCATTTT | CASSEMNQPQHF
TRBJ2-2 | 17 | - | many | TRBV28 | TGTGCCAGCAGCCTACCATCCCGCCCGGCGAACACCGGGGAGCTGTTTTTT | CASSLPSRPANTGELFF
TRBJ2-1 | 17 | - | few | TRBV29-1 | TGCAGCGTTGAAGGAGGGCAGGGTATCGTCAAGTACAATGAGCAGTTCTTC | CSVEGGQGIVKYNEQFF
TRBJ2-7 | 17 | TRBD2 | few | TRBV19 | TGTGCCAGTAGTGCGGGACTAGCGGGCCGAACCTCCTACGAGCAGTACTTC | CASSAGLAGRTSYEQYF
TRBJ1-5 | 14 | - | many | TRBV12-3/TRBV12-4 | TGTGCCAGCAGTTTTGGGGTCGGGAATCAGCCCCAGCATTTT | CASSFGVGNQPQHF
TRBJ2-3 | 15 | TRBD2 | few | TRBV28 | TGTGCCAGCAGTTGGCGCGGGAGGGCCCCAGATACGCAGTATTTT | CASSWRGRAPDTQYF
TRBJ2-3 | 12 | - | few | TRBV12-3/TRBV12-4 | TGTGCCAGCAACATGGGCACAGATACGCAGTATTTT | CASNMGTDTQYF
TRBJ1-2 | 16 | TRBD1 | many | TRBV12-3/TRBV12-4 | TGTGCCAGCAGTTTACCTGGGACAGGGAGAGCCTATGGCTACACCTTC | CASSLPGTGRAYGYTF
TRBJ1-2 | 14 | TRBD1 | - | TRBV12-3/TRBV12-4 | TGTGCCAGCAGCATCGGTGACAGGGGCCCCGGGGACACCTTC | CASSIGDRGPGDTF
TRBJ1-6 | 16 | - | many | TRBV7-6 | TGTGCCAGCAGCTCGACCAAAAGCTCCTATAATTCACCCCTCCACTTT | CASSSTKSSYNSPLHF
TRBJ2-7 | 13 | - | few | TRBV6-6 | TGTGCCAGCAGTTACGCCAGGGTCTACGAGCAGTACTTC | CASSYARVYEQYF
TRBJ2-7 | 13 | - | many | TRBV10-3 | TGTGCCATCAGTGTAGTCCGGGACAACGAGCAGTACTTC | CAISVVRDNEQYF
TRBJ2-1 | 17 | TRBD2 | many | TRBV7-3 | TGTGCCAGCAGCTCAAACCGACTAGCGGCAATGCGAAATGAGCAGTTCTTC | CASSSNRLAAMRNEQFF
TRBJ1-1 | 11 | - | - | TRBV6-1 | TGTGCCAGCAGAGATCCCCCGCGAGCTTTCTTT | CASRDPPRAFF
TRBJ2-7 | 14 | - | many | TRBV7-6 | TGTGCCAGCAGCCCTAGGGGGGGGCGGAATGAGCAGTACTTC | CASSPRGGRNEQYF
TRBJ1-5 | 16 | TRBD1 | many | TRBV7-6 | TGTGCCAGCAGCTTAGGGGACAGTTATAGCAATCAGCCCCAGCATTTT | CASSLGDSYSNQPQHF
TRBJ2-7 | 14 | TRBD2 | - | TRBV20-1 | TGCAGTGCTGCTAGCGGGACAAGCTCCTACGAGCAGTACTTC | CSAASGTSSYEQYF
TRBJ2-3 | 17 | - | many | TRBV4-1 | TGCGCCAGCAGCCAAGTATGGGCAGTTGAAGTCGCAGATACGCAGTATTTT | CASSQVWAVEVADTQYF
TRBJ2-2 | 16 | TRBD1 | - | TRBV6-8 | TGTGCCAGCAGTTACCAACAGGGGATCATCACCGGGGAGCTGTTTTTT | CASSYQQGIITGELFF
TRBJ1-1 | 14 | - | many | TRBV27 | TGTGCCAGCAGTTTAATAGGGGGTAACACTGAAGCTTTCTTT | CASSLIGGNTEAFF
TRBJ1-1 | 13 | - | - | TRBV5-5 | TGTGCCAGCAACTTGGGGGTCGGCACTGAAGCTTTCTTT | CASNLGVGTEAFF
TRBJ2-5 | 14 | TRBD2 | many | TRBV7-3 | TGTGCCAGCAGCTACTTAGCGGGGGGGACCACCCAGTACTTC | CASSYLAGGTTQYF
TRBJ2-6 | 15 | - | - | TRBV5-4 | TGTGCCAGCAGCTTGGCGGGGTCTGGGGCCAACGTCCTGACTTTC | CASSLAGSGANVLTF